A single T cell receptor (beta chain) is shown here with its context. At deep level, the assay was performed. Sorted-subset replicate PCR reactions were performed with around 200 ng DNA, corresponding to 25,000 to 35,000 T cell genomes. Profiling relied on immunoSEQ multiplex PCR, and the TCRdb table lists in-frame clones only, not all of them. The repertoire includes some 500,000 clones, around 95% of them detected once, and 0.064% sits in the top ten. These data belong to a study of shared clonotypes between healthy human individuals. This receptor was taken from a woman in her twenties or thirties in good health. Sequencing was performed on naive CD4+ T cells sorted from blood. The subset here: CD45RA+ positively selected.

This chain's CDR3 is CASTRTAGDSFEQYF. The CDR3 DNA is TGTGCCAGTACTCGAACCGCCGGGGATAGTTTCGAGCAGTACTTC. The gene calls are TRBV19 and TRBJ2-7; weak D call: TRBD2 (5 bases). Trimming pared 7 bases from V and 6 bases from J, leaving 22 bases between. Germline V gives CDR1 LNHDA, CDR2 SQIVND (reference sequence). The CDR3 covers 15 residues.